This is a list of T cell receptor beta chains from one sample in a study of identical twins. One entry per CDR3 protein, called by TCRdb with MiXCR from the 5' RACE reads. Of about 570,000 distinct CDR3 sequences listed, 7.5% to 10% are singletons. The sample also formed part of further work on yellow fever vaccine responses in identical twins.

The material sequenced was PBMCs. All receptors come from a woman aged 18-29 years in good health. CDR3s include the opening cysteine and the closing phenylalanine or tryptophan. Fields, in order: CDR3 length, V gene, CDR3 protein.

cdr3_length: 13; v_call: TRBV6-2/TRBV6-3; cdr3_aa: CASSYMLLGEQYF
cdr3_length: 18; v_call: TRBV14; cdr3_aa: CASSQPKAKRDPYNEQFF
cdr3_length: 15; v_call: TRBV4-3; cdr3_aa: CASSQILTGKYEQYF
cdr3_length: 17; v_call: TRBV9; cdr3_aa: CASSVGGLSSHTGELFF
cdr3_length: 14; v_call: TRBV7-9; cdr3_aa: CASSGLAGPDEQFF
cdr3_length: 13; v_call: TRBV29-1; cdr3_aa: CSVELGGPYEQYF
cdr3_length: 13; v_call: TRBV15; cdr3_aa: CATSRAENTEAFF
cdr3_length: 12; v_call: TRBV12-3/TRBV12-4; cdr3_aa: CASSFWGETQYF
cdr3_length: 16; v_call: TRBV7-2; cdr3_aa: CASSQLGGVLGYGYTF
cdr3_length: 14; v_call: TRBV6-2/TRBV6-3; cdr3_aa: CASSYSGRPTEAFF